A selection of T cell receptor beta chains follows, all from one sample in a study of blood T cell repertoires in COVID-19. Clones were read by immunoSEQ multiplex PCR, and TCRdb kept only the in-frame ones, dropping some. Here the sample spans approximately 170,000 clones, roughly 84% being singletons. The sample was peripheral blood. These receptors were collected from a human donor with acute or convalescent COVID-19. The donor label of this sample is uncertain. Both conserved end residues are part of each CDR3. A D gene is named only where the DNA matches it firmly. Clone size is shown for a subset of rows, as once, few, many or a class of expanded clone.

-,TRBJ2-1,TRBD2,TRBV11-3,CASSPLAGVNEQFF,TGTGCCAGCAGCCCGCTAGCGGGAGTCAATGAGCAGTTCTTC
-,TRBJ2-2,TRBD1,TRBV3-1/TRBV3-2,CASSSVQGAGELFF,TGTGCCAGCAGCTCAGTCCAGGGGGCCGGGGAGCTGTTTTTT
-,TRBJ2-3,-,TRBV11-2,CASSLEGRSTDTQYF,TGTGCCAGCAGCTTAGAGGGCAGGAGCACAGATACGCAGTATTTT
-,TRBJ2-7,-,TRBV9,CASSFGGGAYEQYF,TGTGCCAGCAGCTTTGGAGGGGGGGCCTACGAGCAGTACTTC
-,TRBJ1-3,TRBD1,TRBV5-8,CASSLIPGQDLTIYF,TGTGCCAGCAGCTTAATTCCGGGACAGGACCTCACCATATATTTT
-,TRBJ2-2,-,TRBV11-3,CASSSVPGELFF,TGTGCCAGCAGCTCCGTCCCCGGGGAGCTGTTTTTT
-,TRBJ1-3,-,TRBV13,CASQGTGLSGNTIYF,TGTGCCAGCCAAGGCACAGGTCTCTCTGGAAACACCATATATTTT
-,TRBJ2-1,-,TRBV15,CATSRSGLNNEQFF,TGTGCCACCAGCAGATCAGGGCTTAACAATGAGCAGTTCTTC
once,TRBJ1-1,TRBD1,TRBV6-5,CASSRQGENTEAFF,TGTGCCAGCAGCCGACAGGGCGAGAACACTGAAGCTTTCTTT
-,TRBJ1-2,TRBD1,TRBV27,CASSFRTGSTDGYTF,TGTGCCAGCAGTTTCCGGACAGGGAGCACCGATGGCTACACCTTC
-,TRBJ1-1,-,TRBV5-5,CASSLEQGNTEAFF,TGTGCCAGCAGCTTGGAACAGGGGAACACTGAAGCTTTCTTT
-,TRBJ2-3,-,TRBV7-2,CASSLVPVDTQYF,TGTGCCAGCAGCTTAGTTCCTGTGGATACGCAGTATTTT
-,TRBJ1-2,TRBD1,TRBV2,CASMGLKTGVLSGFEGYTF,TGTGCCAGCATGGGGCTGAAGACAGGGGTATTGAGTGGGTTTGAGGGCTACACCTTC
-,TRBJ1-5,TRBD1,TRBV2,CASSVGQGGNQPQHF,TGTGCCAGCAGTGTGGGACAGGGTGGCAATCAGCCCCAGCATTTT
-,TRBJ1-6,TRBD1,TRBV2,CASSADRARNSPLHF,TGTGCCAGCAGTGCGGACAGGGCGAGGAATTCACCCCTCCACTTT
once,TRBJ1-1,TRBD1,TRBV6-5,CASSSLPGQMNTEAFF,TGTGCCAGCAGTTCGTTACCGGGACAGATGAACACTGAAGCTTTCTTT
-,TRBJ2-7,-,TRBV12-3/TRBV12-4,CASSLEGGVQYF,TGTGCCAGCAGTTTAGAGGGCGGGGTGCAGTACTTC
few,TRBJ1-1,-,TRBV27,CASSLFGGGTEAFF,TGTGCCAGCAGTTTGTTCGGGGGGGGCACTGAAGCTTTCTTT